A single sample gave rise to the 5 T cell receptor beta chains below, sequenced in a study of patients and donors after allogeneic stem cell transplantation. Each CDR3 protein is one row after TCRdb ran MiXCR on the RT-PCR reads. This table holds some 880,000 distinct CDR3 sequences, 18% found once. The specimen was blood, either unsorted or a sorted T cell fraction (not recorded which). Receptors originate from a human donor who was either an allogeneic HSCT recipient or a stem cell or donor lymphocyte infusion donor (not recorded which). It is not recorded whose cells these are; they may come from a transplant donor.

The rearrangement links TRBV11-1 to TRBJ2-3, with a possible D match to TRBD2 (6 bases). This CDR3 is built from 15 residues. V dropped 5 bases and J dropped 11 bases, with 23 bases sitting between them. CDR1 SGHAT and CDR2 FQDESV come from the germline V gene (reference sequence). CDR3 bases: TGTGCCAGCAGCCCCCGGGACCGGCGGGGTCGGGAGCAGTATTTT. This codes for CASSPRDRRGREQYF.

The rearrangement joins TRBV5-1 to TRBJ2-1; 9 bases align to TRBD1. The V and J ends lost 4 bases and 4 bases, in that order; junction bases with no gene match: 9. Germline V gene lookup returns CDR1 SGHRS and CDR2 YFSETQ. The CDR3 totals 16 residues. The DNA of the CDR3 is TGCGCCAGCAGCCCGACCGGGACAGGGACTTACAATGAGCAGTTCTTC. Amino acids: CASSPTGTGTYNEQFF. Using reference TRBV5-1 and TRBJ2-1 for the parts outside the CDR3, the full variable domain is KAGVTQTPRYLIKTRGQQVTLSCSPISGHRSVSWYQQTPGQGLQFLFEYFSETQRNKGNFPGRFSGRQFSNSRSEMNVSTLELGDSALYLCASSPTGTGTYNEQFFGPGTRLTVL.

This clonotype was detected ten times or more. The chain joins TRBV12-3 or TRBV12-4 to TRBJ1-1, with a weak D call TRBD1 (6 bases). V was clipped by 6 bases and J by 4 bases, with 15 bases between them. This CDR3 is 14 amino acids long. CDR3 coding DNA: TGTGCCAGCAGCACAGGGATGGGGACCACTGAAGCTTTCTTT. Residues: CASSTGMGTTEAFF.

This chain joins TRBV12-3 or TRBV12-4 and TRBJ2-7, with D unresolved. The CDR3 sequence is 14 residues long. V lost 3 bases and J lost 0, with 9 bases in between. CDR3: CASSFVGRSYEQYF. In DNA, the CDR3 is TGTGCCAGCAGTTTTGTCGGCCGCTCCTACGAGCAGTACTTC.

This clonotype was observed a handful of times. This chain joins TRBV9 and TRBJ2-7; D unclear. CDR3 length equals 14 residues. Germline V gene lookup returns CDR1 SGDLS and CDR2 YYNGEE. The V end was cut by 0 bases, the J end by 2 bases, with 9 bases between. The CDR3 sequence is CASSVGSEAYEQYF. CDR3 sequence (DNA): TGTGCCAGCAGCGTAGGGTCAGAAGCCTACGAGCAGTACTTC.